This T cell receptor (beta chain) was retrieved from a study of low-dose radiotherapy and immunotherapy resistance in tumors. This clonotype has at least ten counts. Time point meaning: after trial treatment. Treatment: LDRT plus nivolumab, ipilimumab, low-dose cyclophosphamide and aspirin (RACIN trial). Nivolumab, ipilimumab, aspirin, low-dose cyclophosphamide and low-dose radiotherapy were given to donors. Both TCRalpha and TCRbeta chains were reverse transcribed with V-gene-specific primers. With a V-primer adapter and a constant-region primer, TCRs were amplified for roughly 21 PCR cycles. MiXCR, run by TCRdb on the reads, gives a single entry per CDR3 protein. The table records about 39,000 distinct CDR3 sequences, roughly 20% of them present only once. Germline V gives CDR1 SNHLY, CDR2 FYNNEI. This CDR3 has 13 residues. The V end lost 11 bases, the J end lost 5 bases, and 15 bases lay between the germline ends.

The TCR sequence derives from a female donor with ovarian cancer. The gene calls are TRBV2 and TRBJ2-2, with a tentative D call TRBD2 (5 bases). Sequenced material: PBMCs, taken after low-dose radiotherapy plus immunotherapy. CDR3 bases: TGTGCCGGCGGGCTCCGGGGAACCGGGGAGCTGTTTTTT. Translated: CAGGLRGTGELFF.